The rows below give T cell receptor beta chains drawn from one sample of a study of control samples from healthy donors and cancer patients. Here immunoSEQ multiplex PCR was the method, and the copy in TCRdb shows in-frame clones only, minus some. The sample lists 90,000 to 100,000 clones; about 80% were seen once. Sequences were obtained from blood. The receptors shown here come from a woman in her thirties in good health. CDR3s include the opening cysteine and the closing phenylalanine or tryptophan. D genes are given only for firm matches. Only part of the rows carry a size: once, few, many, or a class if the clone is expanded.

CDR3nt: TGTGCCAGCAGTGAACAGGGACAGGGGACCTACGAGCAGTACTTC
CDR3aa: CASSEQGQGTYEQYF
v_gene: TRBV25-1
j_gene: TRBJ2-7
d_gene: TRBD1
abundance: .

CDR3nt: TGTGCCATCAAAAATCCGGGACAGGGGATGGGTGCCTATGGCTACACCTTC
CDR3aa: CAIKNPGQGMGAYGYTF
v_gene: TRBV10-3
j_gene: TRBJ1-2
d_gene: TRBD1
abundance: .

CDR3nt: TGTGCCAGCAGTCCGCAGGGTTTAGGGGCTGAAGCTTTCTTT
CDR3aa: CASSPQGLGAEAFF
v_gene: TRBV6-5
j_gene: TRBJ1-1
d_gene: .
abundance: .

CDR3nt: TGCGCCAGCAGTTTTAATTCCGGGTCGGCAGCCTATGGCTACACCTTC
CDR3aa: CASSFNSGSAAYGYTF
v_gene: TRBV5-1
j_gene: TRBJ1-2
d_gene: .
abundance: .

CDR3nt: TGTGCCTGGAGTCGGGCGAGTGTTCTCCCTTTCAATTCACCCCTCCACTTT
CDR3aa: CAWSRASVLPFNSPLHF
v_gene: TRBV30
j_gene: TRBJ1-6
d_gene: .
abundance: .

CDR3nt: TGTGCCAGCCGACCTCTTAGGGGGCTTGGGGAGCTGTTTTTT
CDR3aa: CASRPLRGLGELFF
v_gene: TRBV11-2
j_gene: TRBJ2-2
d_gene: TRBD1
abundance: .

CDR3nt: TGTGCCAGCATCCTAACAGGACGGCCGATTGAAGCTTTCTTT
CDR3aa: CASILTGRPIEAFF
v_gene: TRBV7-9
j_gene: TRBJ1-1
d_gene: .
abundance: once

CDR3nt: TGTGCCAGCAGTGAATCCCAGGGCACTGAAGCTTTCTTT
CDR3aa: CASSESQGTEAFF
v_gene: TRBV6-1
j_gene: TRBJ1-1
d_gene: .
abundance: .

CDR3nt: TGTGCTAGTGGTATCCCGGATTTGCCTACGCAGTATTTT
CDR3aa: CASGIPDLPTQYF
v_gene: TRBV12-5
j_gene: TRBJ2-3
d_gene: .
abundance: .

CDR3nt: TGTGCCAGCAGTGAAAATGGGGGGCCTTGGACTGAAGCTTTCTTT
CDR3aa: CASSENGGPWTEAFF
v_gene: TRBV6-1
j_gene: TRBJ1-1
d_gene: .
abundance: few

CDR3nt: TGTGCCAGCAGCCTTGGAGGAGTAGGCTACACCTTC
CDR3aa: CASSLGGVGYTF
v_gene: TRBV5-4
j_gene: TRBJ1-2
d_gene: .
abundance: .

CDR3nt: TGTGCCAGCAGTGGAGCACAGGGGGCTAAGGTGGGCAATCAGCCCCAGCATTTT
CDR3aa: CASSGAQGAKVGNQPQHF
v_gene: TRBV6-1
j_gene: TRBJ1-5
d_gene: TRBD1
abundance: .

CDR3nt: TGTGCCAGCAGACCCACAGGGGCCCCCACTGAAGCTTTCTTT
CDR3aa: CASRPTGAPTEAFF
v_gene: TRBV4-2
j_gene: TRBJ1-1
d_gene: TRBD1
abundance: .

CDR3nt: TGTGCCAGCAGTGAGGGACAGCTCTCTGGAAACACCATATATTTT
CDR3aa: CASSEGQLSGNTIYF
v_gene: TRBV2
j_gene: TRBJ1-3
d_gene: TRBD1
abundance: once

CDR3nt: TGTGCCAGCAGTGAATCGACGAAGCGGACTGAAGCTTTCTTT
CDR3aa: CASSESTKRTEAFF
v_gene: TRBV6-1
j_gene: TRBJ1-1
d_gene: .
abundance: .

CDR3nt: TGTGCCAGCAGCTTTGGGGTGGATCAGCCCCAGCATTTT
CDR3aa: CASSFGVDQPQHF
v_gene: TRBV5-6
j_gene: TRBJ1-5
d_gene: .
abundance: .

CDR3nt: TGTGCCTGGAGTGTAAAAAGGGTCCCCTACGAGCAGTACTTC
CDR3aa: CAWSVKRVPYEQYF
v_gene: TRBV30
j_gene: TRBJ2-7
d_gene: .
abundance: .

CDR3nt: TGTGCCACCAGTGATGGGAGGAGGGGGGCTCAAGAGACCCAGTACTTC
CDR3aa: CATSDGRRGAQETQYF
v_gene: TRBV24-1
j_gene: TRBJ2-5
d_gene: .
abundance: .

CDR3nt: TGTGCCAGTAGTATGATGTCGGGACAGGACCACTTC
CDR3aa: CASSMMSGQDHF
v_gene: TRBV19
j_gene: TRBJ1-2
d_gene: TRBD1
abundance: .

CDR3nt: TGCGCCAGCAGCTTGGGCGGACAGGGTCTCACAGATACGCAGTATTTT
CDR3aa: CASSLGGQGLTDTQYF
v_gene: TRBV5-1
j_gene: TRBJ2-3
d_gene: TRBD1
abundance: .

CDR3nt: TGCGCCAGCAGCTTGGTTAGGGGGACTGAAGCTTTCTTT
CDR3aa: CASSLVRGTEAFF
v_gene: TRBV5-1
j_gene: TRBJ1-1
d_gene: .
abundance: .

CDR3nt: TGTGCCAGCTCACAATCGGGACAGGACTATGGCTACACCTTC
CDR3aa: CASSQSGQDYGYTF
v_gene: TRBV18
j_gene: TRBJ1-2
d_gene: TRBD1
abundance: .

CDR3nt: TGCGCCAGCACGGTCTCGATGAACACTGAAGCTTTCTTT
CDR3aa: CASTVSMNTEAFF
v_gene: TRBV10-2
j_gene: TRBJ1-1
d_gene: .
abundance: few

CDR3nt: TGTGCCAGCAGTCAGGCCTCTTCCGCTAACTATGGCTACACCTTC
CDR3aa: CASSQASSANYGYTF
v_gene: TRBV27
j_gene: TRBJ1-2
d_gene: .
abundance: .

CDR3nt: TGTGCCAGCAGTATTGGGGGCAGAGGGAATGAGCAGTTCTTC
CDR3aa: CASSIGGRGNEQFF
v_gene: TRBV6-6
j_gene: TRBJ2-1
d_gene: .
abundance: .

CDR3nt: TGTGCCAGCAGCCCCGGGGTAAATCAGCCCCAGCATTTT
CDR3aa: CASSPGVNQPQHF
v_gene: TRBV7-9
j_gene: TRBJ1-5
d_gene: .
abundance: few

CDR3nt: TGTGCCAGCAGCTTGGTTGCGGGGGGCGATACGCAGTATTTT
CDR3aa: CASSLVAGGDTQYF
v_gene: TRBV5-6
j_gene: TRBJ2-3
d_gene: TRBD2
abundance: .

CDR3nt: TGTGCCAGTAGTTTGGGGCACACAGATACGCAGTATTTT
CDR3aa: CASSLGHTDTQYF
v_gene: TRBV19
j_gene: TRBJ2-3
d_gene: .
abundance: .

CDR3nt: TGTGCCTGGTGCCGTACTCGGACCTCAACGAGGACTAACTATGGCTACACCTTC
CDR3aa: CAWCRTRTSTRTNYGYTF
v_gene: TRBV30
j_gene: TRBJ1-2
d_gene: .
abundance: .

CDR3nt: TGTGCCAGCAGTTGGGGGGCTGGTGGCTACACCTTC
CDR3aa: CASSWGAGGYTF
v_gene: TRBV6-6
j_gene: TRBJ1-2
d_gene: .
abundance: .

CDR3nt: TGTGCCAGCAGCGTAGAGGGCGGGTCGATGACCCAGTACTTC
CDR3aa: CASSVEGGSMTQYF
v_gene: TRBV9
j_gene: TRBJ2-5
d_gene: .
abundance: .

CDR3nt: TGTGCCAGTAGGATACAGGGAGGGGACTATGGCTACACCTTC
CDR3aa: CASRIQGGDYGYTF
v_gene: TRBV19
j_gene: TRBJ1-2
d_gene: .
abundance: .

CDR3nt: TGTGCCAGCAGCCCCTCGGAGGGGACTCAGCAGTACTTC
CDR3aa: CASSPSEGTQQYF
v_gene: TRBV5-6
j_gene: TRBJ2-7
d_gene: .
abundance: .

CDR3nt: TGTGCCAGCAGCTCAGATCCGACACGGCGGGCTTTCTTT
CDR3aa: CASSSDPTRRAFF
v_gene: TRBV9
j_gene: TRBJ1-1
d_gene: .
abundance: .

CDR3nt: TGTGCCAGCAGTGATCCCAGGCGCTCCTACGAGCAGTACTTC
CDR3aa: CASSDPRRSYEQYF
v_gene: TRBV6-1
j_gene: TRBJ2-7
d_gene: .
abundance: .

CDR3nt: TGTGCCAGCAGCTCACGCAGGATTGGCTACACCTTC
CDR3aa: CASSSRRIGYTF
v_gene: TRBV7-2
j_gene: TRBJ1-2
d_gene: .
abundance: .

CDR3nt: TGTGCCAGCAGCTTAGAGCGGGGGATGAACACTGAAGCTTTCTTT
CDR3aa: CASSLERGMNTEAFF
v_gene: TRBV7-8
j_gene: TRBJ1-1
d_gene: .
abundance: .

CDR3nt: TGTGCCAGCAGTGACAGGAACACTGAAGCTTTCTTT
CDR3aa: CASSDRNTEAFF
v_gene: TRBV25-1
j_gene: TRBJ1-1
d_gene: .
abundance: .

CDR3nt: TGTGCCAGCTCACCACGGGACAGACTGAACACTGAAGCTTTCTTT
CDR3aa: CASSPRDRLNTEAFF
v_gene: TRBV18
j_gene: TRBJ1-1
d_gene: TRBD1
abundance: .

CDR3nt: TGTGCCAGTAGTATAGTAGCGGGGGGGCTCAATGAGCAGTTCTTC
CDR3aa: CASSIVAGGLNEQFF
v_gene: TRBV19
j_gene: TRBJ2-1
d_gene: TRBD2
abundance: once

CDR3nt: TGTGCCAGCAGTCGCGGACAGCAGATCACAGATACGCAGTATTTT
CDR3aa: CASSRGQQITDTQYF
v_gene: TRBV6-5
j_gene: TRBJ2-3
d_gene: .
abundance: .

CDR3nt: TGTGCCAGCAGCCCGCGACAGGGTGGCGACGAGCAGTACTTC
CDR3aa: CASSPRQGGDEQYF
v_gene: TRBV9
j_gene: TRBJ2-7
d_gene: TRBD1
abundance: .

CDR3nt: TGTGCCAGCAGCTTGGGAGGTTTGGTCCTCTCTGGGGCCAACGTCCTGACTTTC
CDR3aa: CASSLGGLVLSGANVLTF
v_gene: TRBV5-4
j_gene: TRBJ2-6
d_gene: .
abundance: .

CDR3nt: TGTGCCAGCAGTGAAGTGCCCCAGCCCCAGCATTTT
CDR3aa: CASSEVPQPQHF
v_gene: TRBV6-1
j_gene: TRBJ1-5
d_gene: .
abundance: .

CDR3nt: TGTGCCAGCAGTTACGGGACTAGCGGGGGGGCCTATACGCAGTATTTT
CDR3aa: CASSYGTSGGAYTQYF
v_gene: TRBV6-2/TRBV6-3
j_gene: TRBJ2-3
d_gene: TRBD2
abundance: .

CDR3nt: TGTGCCAGCAGTTTATTTCCCCCTAGTAGCGGGGGGGCCCGCACAGATACGCAGTATTTT
CDR3aa: CASSLFPPSSGGARTDTQYF
v_gene: TRBV27
j_gene: TRBJ2-3
d_gene: TRBD2
abundance: .

CDR3nt: TGTGCCAGCAGCTTAAAGACTGAAGCTTTCTTT
CDR3aa: CASSLKTEAFF
v_gene: TRBV7-9
j_gene: TRBJ1-1
d_gene: .
abundance: few

CDR3nt: TGTGCCAGCAGCAAGGGACTAGCGGGGGCCTGGGAGACCCAGTACTTC
CDR3aa: CASSKGLAGAWETQYF
v_gene: TRBV21-1
j_gene: TRBJ2-5
d_gene: .
abundance: .